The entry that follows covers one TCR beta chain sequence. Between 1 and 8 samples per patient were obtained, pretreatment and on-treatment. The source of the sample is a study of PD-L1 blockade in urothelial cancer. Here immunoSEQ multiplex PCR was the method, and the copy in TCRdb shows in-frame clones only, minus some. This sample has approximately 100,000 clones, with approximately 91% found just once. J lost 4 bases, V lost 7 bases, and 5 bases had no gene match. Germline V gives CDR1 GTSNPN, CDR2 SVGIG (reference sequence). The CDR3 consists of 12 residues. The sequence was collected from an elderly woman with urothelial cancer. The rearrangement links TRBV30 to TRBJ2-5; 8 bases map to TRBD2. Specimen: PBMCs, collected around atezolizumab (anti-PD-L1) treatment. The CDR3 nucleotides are TGTGCCTCCAGCGGGAGAGGAGAGACCCAGTACTTC. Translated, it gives CASSGRGETQYF.